This TCR beta chain was obtained from a study of cytomegalovirus exposure and HLA in healthy donors. Regarding the study as a whole: Altogether, 150 or so TCR beta chains were recorded as cytomegalovirus-associated.

Regarding this clone: What it recognizes is unknown.

The germline V and J ends were trimmed by 1 base and 1 base, with 13 bases remaining between them. CDR1 and CDR2 from the germline V gene are SEHNR and FQNEAQ (reference sequence). CDR3 size: 16 residues. Both 60 Vbeta primers and 13 Jbeta primers went into the PCR. Profiled with immunoSEQ multiplex PCR; TCRdb holds only in-frame clones, not every one. The profile shows about 180,000 clones, roughly four fifths of them singletons. The TCR comes from a male donor in good health and CMV-seronegative. The sample consisted of PBMCs. The chain uses TRBV7-9 and TRBJ1-2, with D maybe TRBD1 (5 bases). The CDR3 here is CASSLGTGRGNYGYTF. CDR3 nucleotide sequence: TGTGCCAGCAGCTTAGGAACAGGAAGGGGTAACTATGGCTACACCTTC.